This T cell receptor (beta chain) was captured by sequencing in a study of T cell responses to AZD1222 COVID-19 vaccine. Study results and limitations: At study baseline, merely six AZD1222 recipients were seropositive.

TCRdb's copy holds only in-frame clones and misses some; the assay was immunoSEQ multiplex PCR. The table shows some 110,000 clones, with 90% to 95% occurring only once. In the case of this clone: Its antigen is not known.

CDR1 is MNHNS, CDR2 SASEGT, per germline. The CDR3 is made up of 16 amino acids. The germline V and J ends were trimmed by 1 base and 3 bases, with 16 bases remaining between them. The chain combines TRBV6-1 with TRBJ2-7, with D hard to call. The sequence was obtained from an adult in good health. This sample comprised peripheral blood, obtained on day 0 of AZD1222 vaccination. The CDR3 nucleotides read TGTGCCAGCAGTGAAGGTCCGGTAGAATGGTACTACGAGCAGTACTTC. Amino acids: CASSEGPVEWYYEQYF.